This is a list of T cell receptor beta chains from one sample in a study of control samples from healthy donors and cancer patients. Here immunoSEQ multiplex PCR was the method, and the copy in TCRdb shows in-frame clones only, minus some. The repertoire includes roughly 69,000 clones, 65% to 85% of them detected once, and less than 20% sits in the top ten. The sample comprised blood. The receptors stem from a man in his sixties in good health. Each CDR3 is given with its conserved first and last residue. The D gene is left open where the match is weak. Clone size, where shown, is once, few, many, or a class for clones that have expanded.

>NA|NA|15|TRBJ1-5|TRBV6-6
CASIQKGGGNQPQHF
TGTGCCAGCATCCAAAAGGGGGGCGGCAATCAGCCCCAGCATTTT
>NA|TRBD2|17|TRBJ2-1|TRBV5-8
CASSLALAASSYNEQFF
TGTGCCAGCAGCTTGGCCCTAGCGGCAAGCTCCTACAATGAGCAGTTCTTC
>NA|NA|15|TRBJ1-2|TRBV9
CASSTRDTQTEGYTF
TGTGCCAGCAGCACGAGGGACACCCAAACGGAAGGCTACACCTTC
>NA|TRBD1|18|TRBJ1-1|TRBV7-3
CASSLNPRQGWGNTEAFF
TGTGCCAGCAGCTTAAACCCTCGACAGGGGTGGGGGAACACTGAAGCTTTCTTT
>once|NA|13|TRBJ2-1|TRBV12-3/TRBV12-4
CASRLDSPPEQFF
TGTGCCAGCAGATTGGACTCCCCACCGGAGCAGTTCTTC
>NA|TRBD1|19|TRBJ2-3|TRBV4-2
CASSLGQGRGYKSTDTQYF
TGTGCCAGCAGCCTGGGACAGGGGAGAGGTTATAAAAGCACAGATACGCAGTATTTT
>NA|NA|16|TRBJ2-1|TRBV18
CASSPPLRALYNEQFF
TGTGCCAGCTCACCACCGCTTCGGGCCCTCTACAATGAGCAGTTCTTC
>NA|NA|16|TRBJ2-7|TRBV11-2
CASSLGPTTGAYEQYF
TGTGCCAGCAGCTTAGGTCCAACCACCGGGGCCTACGAGCAGTACTTC
>NA|NA|13|TRBJ1-5|TRBV7-7
CASSLGRNQPQHF
TGTGCCAGCAGCTTAGGAAGGAACCAGCCCCAGCATTTT
>NA|NA|13|TRBJ2-4|TRBV29-1
CSAVIGTQNIQYF
TGCAGCGCCGTCATCGGGACGCAGAACATTCAGTACTTC
>NA|NA|14|TRBJ2-4|TRBV6-4
CATPGEPGKNIQYF
TGTGCCACCCCCGGCGAGCCCGGTAAAAACATTCAGTACTTC
>once|TRBD2|16|TRBJ2-3|TRBV19
CASSTKTSGRAATQYF
TGTGCCAGTAGTACAAAGACTAGCGGGAGAGCGGCTACGCAGTATTTT
>NA|TRBD2|13|TRBJ2-7|TRBV19
CASSILAGVEQYF
TGTGCCAGTAGTATACTAGCGGGAGTCGAGCAGTACTTC
>NA|TRBD1|15|TRBJ1-4|TRBV7-2
CASSLQGAYNEKLFF
TGTGCCAGCAGCCTCCAGGGGGCTTACAATGAAAAACTGTTTTTT
>NA|TRBD1|15|TRBJ1-1|TRBV6-5
CASSYLGQGVSEAFF
TGTGCCAGCAGTTACCTGGGACAGGGGGTCTCTGAAGCTTTCTTT
>NA|NA|16|TRBJ1-1|TRBV7-2
CASSQATTAGNTEAFF
TGTGCCAGCAGCCAAGCTACGACGGCTGGTAACACTGAAGCTTTCTTT
>NA|TRBD2|15|TRBJ2-7|TRBV12-5
CASGSNLAGVHEQYF
TGTGCTAGTGGTTCAAACTTAGCGGGAGTTCACGAGCAGTACTTC
>NA|NA|15|TRBJ2-7|TRBV3-1/TRBV3-2
CASSQDRVGSYEQYF
TGTGCCAGCAGCCAAGATCGAGTGGGATCATACGAGCAGTACTTC
>NA|TRBD2|19|TRBJ2-7|TRBV28
CASSLYPVLAGAGVGEQYF
TGTGCCAGCAGTTTATATCCCGTGCTAGCGGGAGCGGGGGTAGGGGAGCAGTACTTC
>NA|NA|13|TRBJ2-7|TRBV7-9
CASSLQGDYEQYF
TGTGCCAGCAGCTTACAGGGCGACTACGAGCAGTACTTC
>NA|NA|13|TRBJ2-2|TRBV29-1
CSLSANLAGELFF
TGCAGCTTATCGGCTAACTTGGCCGGGGAGCTGTTTTTT
>NA|NA|13|TRBJ1-1|TRBV28
CASSIDSVTEAFF
TGTGCCAGCAGTATCGACAGTGTGACTGAAGCTTTCTTT
>once|NA|15|TRBJ1-3|TRBV6-6
CASRRIGTSSNTIYF
TGTGCCAGCAGACGAATCGGGACTTCATCCAACACCATATATTTT
>once|TRBD2|15|TRBJ2-3|TRBV29-1
CSVVGTSGRRNTQYF
TGCAGCGTTGTAGGGACTAGCGGGAGAAGGAATACGCAGTATTTT
>NA|NA|12|TRBJ1-1|TRBV12-5
CATKGTNTEAFF
TGTGCTACCAAGGGGACGAACACTGAAGCTTTCTTT
>NA|NA|15|TRBJ2-1|TRBV6-6
CASSDRDLLRNEQFF
TGTGCCAGCAGTGACCGGGACCTACTCCGCAATGAGCAGTTCTTC
>NA|NA|11|TRBJ2-4|TRBV5-1
CASSLDSIQYF
TGCGCCAGCAGTTTGGACAGTATTCAGTACTTC
>NA|TRBD2|15|TRBJ2-1|TRBV7-2
CASSLSGGPWYEQFF
TGTGCCAGCAGCTTATCGGGAGGGCCGTGGTATGAGCAGTTCTTC
>NA|TRBD1|16|TRBJ2-7|TRBV18
CASSPSTGDVSYEQYF
TGTGCCAGCTCACCCTCAACAGGGGACGTATCCTACGAGCAGTACTTC
>NA|TRBD2|15|TRBJ2-4|TRBV18
CASSTGTTSKNIQYF
TGTGCCAGCTCAACCGGGACTACATCCAAAAACATTCAGTACTTC
>NA|TRBD1|15|TRBJ2-3|TRBV15
CATSRDRGRTDTQYF
TGTGCCACCAGCAGGGACAGGGGACGCACAGATACGCAGTATTTT
>NA|TRBD1|16|TRBJ2-1|TRBV5-1
CASSISPGQGGNEQFF
TGCGCCAGCAGCATAAGCCCGGGACAGGGCGGCAATGAGCAGTTCTTC
>NA|TRBD1|14|TRBJ1-2|TRBV28
CASRGTGGGYGYTF
TGTGCCAGCAGAGGGACAGGGGGGGGCTATGGCTACACCTTC
>NA|NA|16|TRBJ1-5|TRBV11-2
CARSGKGQGLNQPQHF
TGTGCCAGGAGCGGGAAGGGTCAAGGCCTTAATCAGCCCCAGCATTTT
>once|NA|14|TRBJ1-6|TRBV5-4
CASSLGQDNSPLHF
TGTGCCAGCAGCTTGGGACAAGATAATTCACCCCTCCACTTT
>NA|NA|16|TRBJ1-5|TRBV24-1
CATTSRGGYSNQPQHF
TGTGCCACCACCTCTCGTGGGGGTTATAGCAATCAGCCCCAGCATTTT
>NA|NA|11|TRBJ1-2|TRBV19
CATSEVYGYTF
TGTGCCACCTCGGAGGTCTATGGCTACACCTTC
>NA|NA|14|TRBJ2-7|TRBV10-3
CAISENVGAYEQYF
TGTGCCATCAGTGAGAACGTGGGGGCCTACGAGCAGTACTTC
>NA|NA|13|TRBJ2-1|TRBV7-2
CASSAGHGNEQFF
TGTGCCAGCTCTGCAGGGCATGGCAATGAGCAGTTCTTC
>NA|TRBD2|16|TRBJ2-5|TRBV7-2
CASSQQIAGGPETQYF
TGTGCCAGCAGCCAACAAATAGCGGGAGGGCCGGAGACCCAGTACTTC
>NA|NA|13|TRBJ1-1|TRBV7-2
CASSLESTTEAFF
TGTGCCAGCAGCTTAGAAAGTACCACTGAAGCTTTCTTT
>NA|TRBD1|14|TRBJ1-1|TRBV4-1
CASSPHPGDSEAFF
TGCGCCAGCAGCCCTCATCCGGGGGACAGTGAAGCTTTCTTT
>NA|NA|13|TRBJ2-1|TRBV12-3/TRBV12-4
CASSLSEIGNELF
TGTGCCAGCAGTTTGTCCGAGATAGGCAACGAGCTCTTC
>NA|NA|13|TRBJ2-3|TRBV6-5
CASRRQGSDTQYF
TGTGCCAGCAGGCGCCAGGGTTCGGATACGCAGTATTTT
>NA|NA|15|TRBJ2-1|TRBV28
CASSSPGTTNNEQFF
TGTGCCAGCAGTTCGCCCGGGACAACGAACAATGAGCAGTTCTTC
>few|NA|17|TRBJ2-1|TRBV6-2/TRBV6-3
CASSYLVGGISYNEQFF
TGTGCCAGCAGTTATTTAGTCGGAGGGATCTCCTACAATGAGCAGTTCTTC
>NA|NA|14|TRBJ2-7|TRBV7-2
CASSLAGTRYEQYF
TGTGCCAGCAGCTTGGCCGGGACACGGTACGAGCAGTACTTC
>NA|NA|14|TRBJ2-3|TRBV6-2/TRBV6-3
CASSSGDDTDTQYF
TGTGCCAGCAGTTCCGGGGATGACACAGATACGCAGTATTTT
>few|NA|12|TRBJ2-1|TRBV19
CASSEHRNEQFF
TGTGCCAGTAGTGAACATAGGAATGAGCAGTTCTTC
>NA|NA|13|TRBJ1-1|TRBV10-3
CAISDRGRTEAFF
TGTGCCATCAGTGACAGGGGACGTACTGAAGCTTTCTTT
>NA|NA|14|TRBJ2-3|TRBV4-2
CASSQAPGTDTQYF
TGTGCCAGCAGCCAAGCCCCCGGCACAGATACGCAGTATTTT